These 32 T cell receptor beta chains were sequenced from one sample in a study of blood T cell repertoires in COVID-19 (dated by TCRdb to 2019 to 2021). Library method: the immunoSEQ multiplex PCR assay. TCRdb stores this immuneACCESS table with in-frame sequences only. Part of the clones is absent; in the studies checked, under half of the shortfall reflects unresolved V genes, and no reason is known for the rest. This sample comprises approximately 300,000 clones, roughly 91% of them detected only once. The ten most abundant clones make up around 4.4% of the sample. The specimen sequenced was peripheral blood. The receptors stem from a man aged 40-49 years with acute or convalescent COVID-19.

J is TRBJ2-1 and V is TRBV24-1; D might be TRBD1 (6 bases). Trimming pared 2 bases from V and 0 bases from J, leaving 22 bases between. This CDR3 comprises 20 residues. Looked up from germline, CDR1 is KGHDR and CDR2 is SFDVKD. Written as DNA, the CDR3 is TGTGCCACCAGTGATTCACCGGTATTATGGGACACTAGCTCCTACAATGAGCAGTTCTTC. This gives the protein CATSDSPVLWDTSSYNEQFF.

The chain is built from TRBV12-5 and TRBJ2-1, with TRBD2 as a possible D gene (5 bases). The CDR3 sequence is 13 residues long. Trimming pared 1 base from V and 12 bases from J, leaving 13 bases between. In germline, CDR1 is LGHNT, CDR2 FRNRAP. CDR3 in amino acids: CASGLALGSVQFF. CDR3 bases: TGTGCTAGTGGTTTGGCCTTAGGGAGTGTGCAGTTCTTC.

This clone was seen just once. This chain links TRBV30 with TRBJ1-3, with 10 bases lining up with TRBD1. Unmatched junction bases numbered 7, after V lost 0 bases and J lost 5 bases. This CDR3 region has 16 residues. Germline CDR1 and CDR2: GTSNPN and SVGIG (reference sequence). CDR3 residues: CAWSVPGQGLRNTIYF. The CDR3 nucleotides read TGTGCCTGGAGTGTACCGGGACAGGGGCTAAGAAACACCATATATTTT.

V is TRBV12-3 or TRBV12-4 and J is TRBJ2-2; D gene ambiguous. V lost 5 bases, J lost 5 bases, and 9 bases lay in between. The CDR3 runs 13 residues. The CDR3 DNA reads TGTGCCAGCAGTCCCTACAGTACCGGGGAGCTGTTTTTT. As protein: CASSPYSTGELFF.

The rearrangement links TRBV2 to TRBJ1-5; TRBD1 aligns across 7 bases. This CDR3 has 14 amino acids. Germline CDR1 and CDR2: SNHLY and FYNNEI. The junction had 9 bases not matched to a gene; V was cut back by 6 bases and J by 7 bases. The CDR3 loop reads CASRRQGKGQPQHF. For the CDR3, the DNA is TGTGCCAGCAGACGACAGGGCAAGGGACAGCCCCAGCATTTT.

The chain couples TRBV5-4 to TRBJ1-1; D might be TRBD1 (6 bases). Trimming cost V 0 bases and J 2 bases, with 14 bases left between them. Germline assignment: CDR1 SGHNT and CDR2 YYREEE (reference sequence). The CDR3 sequence is 16 residues long. The CDR3 protein is CASSLDPRGFNTEAFF. The CDR3 nucleotides are TGTGCCAGCAGCTTGGACCCGAGGGGGTTTAACACTGAAGCTTTCTTT.

The gene calls are TRBV10-3 and TRBJ2-3; D gene unclear. The ends were cut back, 6 bases at V and 0 bases at J, with 7 bases in the middle. The CDR3 spans 13 residues. The germline CDR1 and CDR2 sequences are ENHRY and SYGVKD. The CDR3 bases are TGTGCCATCAGGGGCTTTAGCACAGATACGCAGTATTTT. It codes for CAIRGFSTDTQYF.

The chain is built from TRBV5-1 and TRBJ2-7; no firm D call. The V gene lost 0 bases and the J gene lost 1 base, with 8 bases spanning the gap. The CDR3 loop spans 14 amino acids. Germline CDR1 reads SGHRS; CDR2 reads YFSETQ. The CDR3 region is CASSLVGQSYEQYF. In DNA form, the CDR3 reads TGCGCCAGCAGCTTGGTGGGCCAGTCCTACGAGCAGTACTTC.

The V gene is TRBV3-1 (or the pseudogene TRBV3-2), the J gene TRBJ2-3; 8 bases fit TRBD2. CDR1 LGHDT and CDR2 YNNKEL come from the germline V gene (reference sequence). This CDR3 region has 18 residues. After removal of 4 bases from V and 2 bases from J, the junction contained 14 bases not matched to a gene. The CDR3 sequence is CASSPWRSGGLTTDTQYF. The DNA for the CDR3 is TGTGCCAGCAGCCCTTGGAGAAGCGGGGGCCTTACCACAGATACGCAGTATTTT.

The chain joins TRBV7-9 to TRBJ1-2, with 7 bases matching TRBD1. The V and J ends lost 5 bases and 2 bases, in that order; junction bases with no gene match: 11. The CDR3 is 16 amino acids. Per germline, CDR1 SEHNR and CDR2 FQNEAQ (reference sequence). The CDR3 coding sequence is TGTGCCAGCAGCCGACCCCCACAGGGGACCAACTATGGCTACACCTTC. Protein product: CASSRPPQGTNYGYTF.

CDR3 amino acids: CATSRELAGVRNEQFF. The CDR3 DNA is TGTGCCACCAGCAGAGAACTAGCGGGGGTCCGGAATGAGCAGTTCTTC. The chain carries TRBV15 and TRBJ2-1, with 11 bases aligning to TRBD2. The V gene's germline CDR1 is LNHNV and CDR2 YYDKDF (reference sequence). V lost 0 bases to trimming and J lost 7 bases; unmatched junction nucleotides: 5. There are 16 residues in the CDR3.

The chain links TRBV18 to TRBJ1-2; TRBD1 might be the D (6 bases). CDR1 is KGHSH and CDR2 is LQKENI in the germline V gene. The V end was cut by 6 bases, the J end by 6 bases, with 14 bases between. The CDR3 runs 13 residues. Here the CDR3 reads CASSPGGDNGYTF. Written as DNA, the CDR3 is TGTGCCAGCTCGCCCGGTGGGGACAATGGCTACACCTTC.

V gene TRBV11-2 combines with J gene TRBJ2-1, with 12 positions matching TRBD2. The CDR3 is made up of 15 amino acids. Germline V gene data show CDR1 as SGHAT and CDR2 as FQNNGV. Unmatched junction bases numbered 8, after V lost 1 base and J lost 13 bases. Written as DNA, the CDR3 is TGTGCCAGCAGCTTAGGTGCGACTAGCGGGGGAAAACAGTTCTTC. Translating gives CASSLGATSGGKQFF.

The CDR3 region is CASSLAEGQPQHF. CDR3 in DNA: TGCGCCAGCAGCTTGGCGGAGGGACAGCCCCAGCATTTT. The chain employs TRBV5-1 and TRBJ1-5; D unresolved. Per the germline V gene, CDR1 is SGHRS and CDR2 is YFSETQ. This CDR3 is 13 amino acids long. Trimming left V 0 bases short and J 7 bases short, with 8 bases between.

The chain carries TRBV7-6 and TRBJ1-2; unclear D gene. This CDR3 contains 11 residues. Between the trimmed V and J ends, which lost 4 bases and 8 bases, there was a span of 8 bases. The V gene's germline CDR1 is SGHVS and CDR2 FNYEAQ. This CDR3 reads CASSYQIGYTF. Here the CDR3 DNA reads TGTGCCAGCAGCTATCAGATCGGCTACACCTTC.

The rearrangement joins TRBV7-9 to TRBJ1-2; 9 nucleotides agree with TRBD1. CDR3 size: 15 residues. Trimming at V came to 1 base and at J to 3 bases, leaving 3 bases not matched to a gene. Germline CDR1 is SEHNR and CDR2 is FQNEAQ (reference sequence). The chain's CDR3 is CASSLDRGQHYGYTF. CDR3 DNA: TGTGCCAGCAGCTTAGACAGGGGGCAGCACTATGGCTACACCTTC.

This clone was observed once. The DNA of the CDR3 is TGTGCCAGCAGCCTTAAGGGGACAACTAATGAAAAACTGTTTTTT. As protein: CASSLKGTTNEKLFF. The chain couples TRBV5-8 to TRBJ1-4, with a possible D match to TRBD1 (5 bases). Trimming stripped 4 bases from V and 0 bases from J, with 10 bases between. The germline V gene encodes CDR1 SGHTS and CDR2 YDEGEE. The CDR3 extends over 15 amino acids.

The rearrangement joins TRBV5-1 to TRBJ2-1, with TRBD2 matching 11 bases. V lost 3 bases and J lost 10; bases outside the gene matches: 12. The CDR3 totals 16 residues. Per the germline V gene, CDR1 is SGHRS and CDR2 is YFSETQ. The CDR3 DNA is TGCGCCAGCAGCTCGAGACCTAGCGGGGGGATTGGGGAGCAGTTCTTC. Amino acid sequence: CASSSRPSGGIGEQFF.

This chain joins TRBV11-3 and TRBJ1-1, with 7 bases identical to TRBD1. Germline CDR1 SGHNT, CDR2 YENEEA. This CDR3 has 14 amino acids. Trimming removed 6 bases from V and 3 bases from J; junction bases left unmatched: 7. For the CDR3, the DNA is TGTGCCAGCAGTTGGACAGGAGGGGACACTGAAGCTTTCTTT. This gives the protein CASSWTGGDTEAFF.

This chain joins TRBV6-5 and TRBJ1-2, with D perhaps matching TRBD1 (6 bases). CDR1 and CDR2 from the germline V gene are MNHEY and SVGAGI. Trimming shortened V by 7 bases and J by 6 bases, and 12 bases separated the two germline ends. The CDR3 has 12 amino acids. The CDR3 loop is CASTDRSDGYTF. The CDR3 bases are TGTGCCAGCACCGACAGGAGTGATGGCTACACCTTC.

The table lists this clone with a count of one. The chain carries TRBV7-6 and TRBJ2-7; TRBD1 agrees at 7 bases. This CDR3 is built from 13 residues. V was clipped by 5 bases and J by 3 bases; unmatched bases: 4. Germline V gives CDR1 SGHVS, CDR2 FNYEAQ. The CDR3 region is CASSRDRHYEQYF. The CDR3 DNA is TGTGCCAGCAGCCGGGACAGACACTACGAGCAGTACTTC.

This clone was detected only a few times. The J gene is TRBJ1-1, the V gene TRBV20-1; 7 bases align to TRBD1. The CDR3 length is 12 residues. V dropped 6 bases and J dropped 11; count of bases not matched to a gene: 12. Germline V CDR1 and CDR2: DFQATT, SNEGSKA (reference sequence). For the CDR3, the DNA is TGCAGTGCCAGTGGGGACAGCCCCGTTGCTTTCTTT. It encodes CSASGDSPVAFF.

The CDR3 protein is CASSPLREQFF. The CDR3 DNA sequence: TGTGCCAGCAGTCCTCTACGTGAGCAGTTCTTC. V gene TRBV12-3 or TRBV12-4 combines with J gene TRBJ2-1; unclear D gene. The CDR3 is 11 residues long. V dropped 5 bases and J dropped 9 bases, with 8 bases sitting between them.

The CDR3 here is CASSVLGETGELFF. CDR3 DNA sequence: TGTGCCAGCAGTGTTTTAGGGGAAACCGGGGAGCTGTTTTTT. This chain links TRBV2 with TRBJ2-2; perhaps TRBD1 as D (5 bases). Looked up from germline, CDR1 is SNHLY and CDR2 is FYNNEI. V lost 4 bases and J 5 bases, leaving 11 bases between the germline ends. The CDR3 spans 14 residues.

This clone was picked up a small number of times. The genes are TRBV5-1 and TRBJ1-3; TRBD1 matches at 7 bases. The CDR3 totals 15 residues. Per the germline V gene, CDR1 is SGHRS and CDR2 is YFSETQ. Germline trimming cut 3 bases from V and 4 bases from J; bases unmatched to any gene: 7. This CDR3 reads CASSSTGDGGNTIYF. CDR3 bases: TGCGCCAGCAGCTCAACAGGGGACGGAGGAAACACCATATATTTT. The full variable domain, completed using reference TRBV5-1 and TRBJ1-3, is KAGVTQTPRYLIKTRGQQVTLSCSPISGHRSVSWYQQTPGQGLQFLFEYFSETQRNKGNFPGRFSGRQFSNSRSEMNVSTLELGDSALYLCASSSTGDGGNTIYFGEGSWLTVV.

The chain links TRBV10-1 to TRBJ2-3, with D maybe TRBD2 (5 bases). This CDR3 has 14 residues. V was cut by 6 bases and J by 3 bases, with 13 bases left in between. CDR1 and CDR2 from the germline V gene are WNHNN and SYGVQD (reference sequence). The CDR3, as DNA: TGCGCCAGCAGGAAGAGGACGGGGACAGATACGCAGTATTTT. Translation: CASRKRTGTDTQYF.

J is TRBJ2-3 and V is TRBV11-2; the match to TRBD2 covers 12 bases. The CDR3 runs 19 residues. Germline CDR1 and CDR2: SGHAT and FQNNGV. V lost 6 bases and J lost 4; bases outside the gene matches: 17. The CDR3 DNA reads TGTGCCAGCAGTCTGGGACTAGCGGGCGATGCTTGGGTCCCAGATACGCAGTATTTT. It encodes CASSLGLAGDAWVPDTQYF.

This clone was picked up one time. Additional DNA sequences in this sample encode the identical CDR3. The chain combines TRBV3-1 (or the pseudogene TRBV3-2) with TRBJ1-3; D may be TRBD1 (5 bases). V lost 1 base to trimming and J lost 4 bases, with 5 bases between them. From germline, CDR1 is LGHDT and CDR2 YNNKEL (reference sequence). CDR3 length equals 13 residues. The CDR3, as DNA: TGTGCCAGCAGCCAAGGACAGGGAAACACCATATATTTT. Its protein is CASSQGQGNTIYF.

The chain joins TRBV30 to TRBJ2-2; the D gene is possibly TRBD1 (5 bases). This CDR3 has 16 residues. V was pared by 1 base and J by 7 bases, with 19 bases between. Germline V CDR1 and CDR2: GTSNPN, SVGIG (reference sequence). This CDR3 reads CAWSGQGGRAVGELFF. The CDR3 nucleotides are TGTGCCTGGAGTGGGCAAGGCGGCAGGGCGGTCGGGGAGCTGTTTTTT.

The V call is TRBV5-1, the J call TRBJ1-3; no reliable D call. Trimming cost V 4 bases and J 0 bases, with 14 bases left between them. The CDR3 contains 16 residues. Germline CDR1 and CDR2: SGHRS and YFSETQ. The CDR3 protein is CASSLLGSFSGNTIYF. The DNA of the CDR3 is TGCGCCAGCAGCCTACTCGGGTCCTTCTCTGGAAACACCATATATTTT.

This rearrangement joins TRBV30 to TRBJ1-1; the D is unclear. This CDR3 region has 12 residues. V lost 0 bases and J lost 5, with 7 bases in between. Germline CDR1 GTSNPN, CDR2 SVGIG (reference sequence). The CDR3 sequence: CAWSVYNTEAFF. CDR3 bases: TGTGCCTGGAGTGTATATAATACTGAAGCTTTCTTT.

This clone was detected a few times. The chain links TRBV5-4 to TRBJ2-2, with 9 bases aligning to TRBD1. V was clipped by 5 bases and J by 6 bases; unmatched bases: 8. Germline lookup yields CDR1 SGHNT and CDR2 YYREEE (reference sequence). The CDR3 totals 15 residues. The CDR3 reads CASSPGTGRAGELFF. The CDR3 nucleotides read TGTGCCAGCAGTCCCGGGACAGGGAGGGCCGGGGAGCTGTTTTTT.